Below, 8 T cell receptor beta chains from the same sample are listed, as sequenced in a study of shared clonotypes between healthy human individuals (TCRdb year 2020). The library was made by the immunoSEQ multiplex PCR assay. TCRdb mirrors the immuneACCESS table, restricted to in-frame sequences. Some clones are absent from its copies; in checked studies, under half trace to an unresolved V gene, and the reason for the others is unknown. Counted in this sample were about 480,000 clones; 79% of them appeared once. The ten largest account for 10% to 15% of the sample. Input material: PBMCs. These receptor sequences come from a woman aged 40 to 50 in good health. Some clones in this sample may be carry-over from other donors' samples.

The chain has TRBV18 and TRBJ2-1; 8 bases align to TRBD2. The CDR3 consists of 15 residues. CDR1 is KGHSH, CDR2 LQKENI, per germline. V gave up 6 bases and J gave up 6 bases; unmatched junction bases: 10. In DNA, the CDR3 is TGTGCCAGCTCCTCACGAGCGGGAGTAGGCAATGAGCAGTTCTTC. It specifies CASSSRAGVGNEQFF. Full variable domain (remainder filled in from reference TRBV18 and TRBJ2-1): NAGVMQNPRHLVRRRGQEARLRCSPMKGHSHVYWYRQLPEEGLKFMVYLQKENIIDESGMPKERFSAEFPKEGPSILRIQQVVRGDSAAYFCASSSRAGVGNEQFFGPGTRLTVL.

This rearrangement joins TRBV27 to TRBJ1-2; 7 bases are shared with TRBD1. There are 15 residues in the CDR3. Germline CDR1 and CDR2: MNHEY and SMNVEV (reference sequence). Unmatched junction bases numbered 12, after V lost 8 bases and J lost 3 bases. The CDR3 nucleotides are TGTGCCAGCGGCCCTCCGGACAGGCCTTACTATGGCTACACCTTC. This gives the protein CASGPPDRPYYGYTF.

The rearrangement joins TRBV6-6 to TRBJ2-7, with D possibly being TRBD1 (6 bases). Between the trimmed V and J ends, which lost 4 bases and 3 bases, there was a span of 19 bases. Germline-derived CDR1 and CDR2 are MNHNY and SVGAGI (reference sequence). This CDR3 has 16 residues. Here the CDR3 reads CASSSRDTTTLYEQYF. CDR3 bases: TGTGCCAGCAGTTCAAGGGACACCACAACGCTCTACGAGCAGTACTTC.

The rearrangement uses TRBV7-7 and TRBJ2-7; perhaps TRBD2 as D (6 bases). The CDR3 is 12 amino acids. In germline, CDR1 is SSHAT, CDR2 FNYEAQ (reference sequence). The germline V and J ends were trimmed by 5 bases and 7 bases, with 12 bases remaining between them. The CDR3, as DNA: TGTGCCAGCAGCCCCCGGGGGTTAGAGCAGTACTTC. Its protein is CASSPRGLEQYF.

J is TRBJ2-7 and V is TRBV5-1; 7 bases map to TRBD1. The trim removed 1 base at V and 2 bases at J, leaving 6 bases unmatched. The CDR3 totals 15 residues. Germline-derived CDR1 and CDR2 are SGHRS and YFSETQ. CDR3 loop: CASSLYGTDAYEQYF. The CDR3 nucleotides read TGCGCCAGCAGCTTGTATGGGACAGACGCCTACGAGCAGTACTTC.

V is TRBV6-1 and J is TRBJ2-2; 9 bases are shared with TRBD1. Per the germline V gene, CDR1 is MNHNS and CDR2 is SASEGT. After removal of 2 bases from V and 7 bases from J, the junction contained 5 bases not matched to a gene. The CDR3 is made up of 15 amino acids. The CDR3 region is CASSEPGQGIGELFF. Written as DNA, the CDR3 is TGTGCCAGCAGTGAACCGGGACAGGGAATCGGGGAGCTGTTTTTT.

The gene calls are TRBV4-2 and TRBJ2-1; TRBD1 matches at 7 bases. Trimming took 3 bases from V and 9 from J; bases not matched to a gene: 5. Germline CDR1 is LGHNA and CDR2 is YNFKEQ. CDR3 length equals 13 residues. The CDR3 coding sequence is TGTGCCAGCAGCCAGAACAGGGGCAGTGAGCAGTTCTTC. Translating gives CASSQNRGSEQFF.

V is TRBV11-1 and J is TRBJ2-7; tentative D call: TRBD2 (7 bases). The CDR3 covers 14 residues. Germline V gene data show CDR1 as SGHAT and CDR2 as FQDESV (reference sequence). Trimming shortened V by 5 bases and J by 2 bases, and 13 bases separated the two germline ends. The CDR3 region has the DNA TGTGCCAGCAGCCTCGGGGGGCGCGCCTACGAGCAGTACTTC. It specifies CASSLGGRAYEQYF. Using reference TRBV11-1 and TRBJ2-7 for the parts outside the CDR3, the full variable domain is EAEVAQSPRYKITEKSQAVAFWCDPISGHATLYWYRQILGQGPELLVQFQDESVVDDSQLPKDRFSAERLKGVDSTLKIQPAELGDSAMYLCASSLGGRAYEQYFGPGTRLTVT.